These T cell receptor beta chains were read from a single sample in a study of response to subunit inactivated influenza vaccine. TCRdb re-derived calls from the RT-PCR reads in MiXCR, one entry per CDR3 protein. Of under 200,000 distinct CDR3 sequences in the sample, roughly 10% were seen once. The sequencing used non-naive T cells sorted from PBMCs, collected 40 to 50 days after vaccination. The receptors come from a man over 45 who received an inactivated influenza vaccine. The conserved cysteine and the conserved F or W are not part of the CDR3 here. Fields, in order: V gene, J gene, CDR3 protein.

TRBV5-5	TRBJ2-3	ASSLEGTRTDTQY
TRBV4-1	TRBJ2-6	ASSPTGVGANVLT
TRBV5-1	TRBJ1-1	ASSPKQAMNTEAF
TRBV4-2	TRBJ2-7	ASSQEVTGGVYEQY
TRBV29-1	TRBJ2-3	SVGTATDTQY
TRBV2	TRBJ1-1	ASSVASTEAF
TRBV28	TRBJ1-1	ASSRPKGRGAF
TRBV20-1	TRBJ1-5	SAKKGHANQPQH
TRBV4-3	TRBJ2-7	ASSQYKGADSYEQY
TRBV20-1	TRBJ2-7	SAADWASSYEQY
TRBV5-5	TRBJ1-4	ASSGWTGGNEKLF
TRBV7-8	TRBJ2-5	ASSRGEQETQY
TRBV5-1	TRBJ1-1	ASSAGDGSLNTEAF
TRBV6-1	TRBJ1-1	ASSPTSSVSWGY
TRBV20-1	TRBJ2-2	CARDSTRGGNTGELF
TRBV7-8	TRBJ2-2	ASSLVVTTGELF
TRBV28	TRBJ1-2	ASSFPGQGHYGYT
TRBV2	TRBJ2-7	ASSVTDSYEQY
TRBV24-1	TRBJ2-2	ATNTGTASTGELF
TRBV7-8	TRBJ2-1	ASSLGVDEQF
TRBV10-3	TRBJ2-1	ATLPTSGRAANEQF
TRBV5-6	TRBJ2-3	VSSLAQGRTDTQY
TRBV2	TRBJ2-1	ASSESSGSSYNEQF
TRBV19	TRBJ1-5	ASSIGRGGQPQH
TRBV29-1	TRBJ2-2	SVGTTNTGELF